This T cell receptor beta chain was retrieved from a study of blood T cell repertoires in COVID-19. Across the whole study: Samples taken during acute and convalescent COVID-19 were collected in the United States, Italy and Spain. In each case, the material was cDNA or gDNA derived from T cells, B-cell-depleted T cells, or PBMCs.

Methods used by the authors: Reference gene primer amplification gave estimated nucleated cell counts. Sequenced by immunoSEQ multiplex PCR; TCRdb stores in-frame clones only, minus some. For V, J and clone size, that table is used; D and trimming come from the DNA. The sample has about 150,000 clones, roughly 82% seen once. J was trimmed by 4 bases and V by 4 bases; bases with no gene match: 9. The length of the CDR3 is 15 residues. The germline CDR1 and CDR2 sequences are SGHTS and YDEGEE. This clone was picked up one time. This TCR was recovered from a human donor with acute or convalescent COVID-19. The donor label of this sample is uncertain. What was sequenced was peripheral blood. V gene TRBV5-8 combines with J gene TRBJ1-2, with 8 bases that match TRBD1. As DNA, the CDR3 is TGTGCCAGCAGCGTACGACAGGGGAGTGTCTATGGCTACACCTTC. It codes for CASSVRQGSVYGYTF.